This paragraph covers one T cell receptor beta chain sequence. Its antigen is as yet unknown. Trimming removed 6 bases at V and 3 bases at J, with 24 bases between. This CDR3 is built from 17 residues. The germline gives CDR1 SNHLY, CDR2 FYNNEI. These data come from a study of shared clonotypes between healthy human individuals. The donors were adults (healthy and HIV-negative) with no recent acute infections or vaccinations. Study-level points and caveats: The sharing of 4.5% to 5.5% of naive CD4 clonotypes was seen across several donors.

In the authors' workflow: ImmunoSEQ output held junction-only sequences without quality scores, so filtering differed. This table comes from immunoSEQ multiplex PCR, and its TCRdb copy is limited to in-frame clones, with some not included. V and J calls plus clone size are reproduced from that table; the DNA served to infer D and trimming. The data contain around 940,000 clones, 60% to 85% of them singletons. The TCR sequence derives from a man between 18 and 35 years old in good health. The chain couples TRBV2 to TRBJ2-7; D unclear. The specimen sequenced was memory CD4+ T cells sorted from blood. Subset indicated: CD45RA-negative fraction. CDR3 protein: CASRSTLVLVPLYEQYF. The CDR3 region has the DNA TGTGCCAGCAGATCCACGTTAGTTTTGGTTCCCCTCTACGAGCAGTACTTC.